Detailed here is one T cell receptor (beta chain). This specimen comes from a study of cytomegalovirus exposure and HLA in healthy donors. Overall study context: The same platform as the 666 first-cohort repertoires was used for the roughly 130 validation repertoires, a later analysis reported.

Germline-derived CDR1 and CDR2 are SGHDN and FVKESK. With 4 bases clipped from V and 4 bases from J, the junction kept 7 bases outside the gene matches. This CDR3 spans 15 amino acids. Using immunoSEQ multiplex PCR, the repertoire was profiled, and TCRdb retains in-frame clones only, with some absent. The sample lists about 240,000 clones, around 86% seen once, with 1% to 1.5% in the top ten. The source material was PBMCs. V and J are TRBV14 and TRBJ2-7; 10 bases line up with TRBD2. The receptor's source is a woman in her thirties in good health and CMV-seropositive. The CDR3 region has the DNA TGTGCCAGCAGCCGAACTAGCGGGAAACTATACGAGCAGTACTTC. This sequence encodes CASSRTSGKLYEQYF.